Below, one T cell receptor beta chain is given with its context. This sample was included in a study of technical replicates of blood from several donors. This CDR3 has 15 amino acids. Trimming took 1 base from V and 9 from J, leaving 13 bases between them. Germline V gives CDR1 SGHVS, CDR2 FNYEAQ. Data came from immunoSEQ multiplex PCR; TCRdb stores just in-frame clones and leaves some out. The sample has about 62,000 clones; approximately 89% are singletons. Material: PBMCs. The V call is TRBV7-6, the J call TRBJ1-6; D might be TRBD1 (6 bases). This receptor was identified in a human donor in good health. Some clones in this sample may be carry-over from other donors' samples. CDR3 loop: CASSLEVQGFSPLHF. CDR3 bases: TGTGCCAGCAGCTTAGAAGTACAGGGTTTTTCACCCCTCCACTTT.